These 3 T cell receptor beta chains share one sample of origin, sequenced in a study of blood T cells in healthy people across ages. Next came a second PCR, run for roughly 7 to 12 cycles, which used a sample-barcoded 5' primer along with a J-beta primer mix. TCRdb re-called the 5' RACE reads through MiXCR, storing one row per CDR3 protein. The sample shows some 370,000 distinct CDR3 sequences, more than 45% of them seen only once. The sequenced sample was blood. These receptors all stem from a man aged 55 to 69 in good health.

The gene calls are TRBV18 and TRBJ1-2, with D perhaps TRBD1 (5 bases). The CDR3 has 14 residues. V was clipped by 3 bases and J by 4 bases, with 12 bases between them. The V gene's germline CDR1 is KGHSH and CDR2 LQKENI. The CDR3 DNA reads as TGTGCCAGCTCACCGGGGCGGGATGGCTATGGCTACACCTTC. This codes for CASSPGRDGYGYTF. The full variable domain, in which reference TRBV18 and TRBJ1-2 provide the parts outside the CDR3, is NAGVMQNPRHLVRRRGQEARLRCSPMKGHSHVYWYRQLPEEGLKFMVYLQKENIIDESGMPKERFSAEFPKEGPSILRIQQVVRGDSAAYFCASSPGRDGYGYTFGSGTRLTVV.

The CDR3 spells CASSPDRLGTEAFF. DNA for the CDR3: TGTGCCAGCAGTCCGGACAGGCTAGGCACTGAAGCTTTCTTT. The V call is TRBV6-4, the J call TRBJ1-1, with 7 bases fitting TRBD1. The CDR3 runs to 14 residues. V was pared by 5 bases and J by 4 bases, with 7 bases of the junction left unmatched. The germline V gene encodes CDR1 MRHNA and CDR2 SNTAGT.

This clonotype showed up just a few times. The V call is TRBV7-8, the J call TRBJ2-3, with D tentatively TRBD1 (5 bases). This CDR3 has 13 amino acids. Germline V gene lookup returns CDR1 SGHVS and CDR2 FQNEAQ. V lost 5 bases and J lost 6, with 12 bases in between. The CDR3 nucleotides are TGTGCCAGCAGCGTACTGGGGCTTGATACGCAGTATTTT. Its translation: CASSVLGLDTQYF.